This TCR beta chain was recovered during a study of siplizumab effects on memory and regulatory T cells. As regards this clone: Its antigen is unidentified.

Sequencing of each sample assayed some 9.2 x 10^4 TCR templates. Clones were read by immunoSEQ multiplex PCR, and TCRdb kept only the in-frame ones, dropping some. The table records more than 60,000 clones, roughly 93% of them present only once. Study observations and caveats: Alloreactive sequences tracing back to unstimulated CD4+ memory cells were significantly reduced by siplizumab. The apparent diversity of naive T cells exceeded that of memory cells, and naive T cells seemed to make a major contribution to the alloresponse. Siplizumab cultures yielded proliferating Tregs whose suppressive function was not confirmed.

The CDR3 is 16 amino acids. The V and J ends lost 1 base and 6 bases, in that order; junction bases with no gene match: 8. Germline CDR1 and CDR2: MNHEY and SVGAGI. The J gene is TRBJ2-2, the V gene TRBV6-5; 7 bases match TRBD1. What was sequenced was CD8+ T cells sorted from blood. This sequence was found in a human donor in good health. CDR3 sequence: CASSYFRQGWPGELFF. The CDR3 DNA reads as TGTGCCAGCAGTTACTTTCGACAGGGCTGGCCCGGGGAGCTGTTTTTT.